The 3 T cell receptor beta chains in this list originate from one sample, sequenced in a study of blood T cells in healthy people across ages. The second PCR ran about 6 to 12 cycles with a sample-barcoded 5' primer and J-beta primers. Each CDR3 protein gets one entry after TCRdb re-called the 5' RACE reads with MiXCR. The data show approximately 790,000 distinct CDR3 sequences, about 59% seen once. Sequenced input: blood. The receptor source for this set is a man younger than 40 in good health.

This clonotype is a singleton in its sample. The gene calls are TRBV7-9 and TRBJ2-7; a possible D gene is TRBD1 (5 bases). Germline values: CDR1 SEHNR, CDR2 FQNEAQ (reference sequence). This CDR3 has 13 residues. V lost 5 bases to trimming and J lost 6 bases, with 14 bases between them. The CDR3 bases are TGTGCCAGCAGCCTTCCCTCAACAGGCGAGCAGTACTTC. Its translation is CASSLPSTGEQYF.

This clonotype came up a few times. The chain uses TRBV4-2 and TRBJ2-1; 10 nucleotides align to TRBD2. The J segment lost 6 bases and the V segment lost 5 bases, leaving 7 bases of the junction unmatched. Germline assignment: CDR1 LGHNA and CDR2 YNFKEQ. This CDR3 contains 15 residues. CDR3 coding DNA: TGTGCCAGCAGCGCCCCGGGACTAGCGAGCAATGAGCAGTTCTTC. Its protein product is CASSAPGLASNEQFF.

The V call is TRBV20-1, the J call TRBJ2-1; the match to TRBD2 covers 8 bases. J gave up 2 bases and V 5 bases, and 5 bases lay outside the gene matches. Germline CDR1 and CDR2: DFQATT and SNEGSKA (reference sequence). The CDR3 spans 14 residues. As DNA, the CDR3 is TGCAGTGCTGACCGGGGGGGCGCCTACAATGAGCAGTTCTTC. Translated, it gives CSADRGGAYNEQFF.